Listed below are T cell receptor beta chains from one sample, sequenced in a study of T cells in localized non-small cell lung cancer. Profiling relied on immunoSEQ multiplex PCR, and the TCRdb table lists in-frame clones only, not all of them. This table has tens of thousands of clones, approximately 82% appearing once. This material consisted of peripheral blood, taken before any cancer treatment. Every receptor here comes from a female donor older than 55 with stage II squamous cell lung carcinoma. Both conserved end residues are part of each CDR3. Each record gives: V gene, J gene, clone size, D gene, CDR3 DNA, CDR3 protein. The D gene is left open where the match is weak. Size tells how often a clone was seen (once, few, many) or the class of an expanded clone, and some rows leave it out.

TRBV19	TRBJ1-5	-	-	TGTGCCAGTGCCGACAGTCATAGCAATCAGCCCCAGCATTTT	CASADSHSNQPQHF
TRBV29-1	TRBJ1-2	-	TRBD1	TGCAGCGTCCGGACAGGGGGGATCGGCTACACCTTC	CSVRTGGIGYTF
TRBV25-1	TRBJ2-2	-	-	TGTGCCAGCAGTGAAATGGGGCACACCGGGGAGCTGTTTTTT	CASSEMGHTGELFF
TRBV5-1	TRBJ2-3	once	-	TGCGCCAGCGGGACCGGGGCAGGGGTAGGGGCAGATACGCAGTATTTT	CASGTGAGVGADTQYF
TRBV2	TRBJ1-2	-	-	TGTGCCAGACGCCATTTGGACAGTAACTATGGCTACACCTTC	CARRHLDSNYGYTF
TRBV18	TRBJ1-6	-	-	TGTGCCAGCTCCCCGTGGAGCCTCTCCTATAATTCACCCCTCCACTTT	CASSPWSLSYNSPLHF
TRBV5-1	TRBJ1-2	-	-	TGCGCCAGCAGCCCCTGGCAGGGGAAAGAAGGCTACACCTTC	CASSPWQGKEGYTF
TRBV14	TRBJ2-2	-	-	TGTGCCAGCAGCCGGGATACGAACACCGGGGAGCTGTTTTTT	CASSRDTNTGELFF
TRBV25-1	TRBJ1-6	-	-	TGTGCCAGCTCGCTTTCGACCGGGACCCATAATTCACCCCTCCACTTT	CASSLSTGTHNSPLHF
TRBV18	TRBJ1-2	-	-	TGTGCCAGCTCACCCCTCGACAGGCTCATCAACTATGGCTACACCTTC	CASSPLDRLINYGYTF
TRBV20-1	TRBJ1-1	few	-	TGCAGTGCCGGACAGCCAGATGAAGCTTTCTTT	CSAGQPDEAFF
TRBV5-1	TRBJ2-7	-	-	TGCGCCAGCAGACTACAGGAGAGCTCCTACGAGCAGTACTTC	CASRLQESSYEQYF
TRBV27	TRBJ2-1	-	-	TGTGCCAGCATCGGTGCGGAGGGGGAATCCTACAATGAGCAGTTCTTC	CASIGAEGESYNEQFF
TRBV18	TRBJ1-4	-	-	TGTGCCAGCCATCCGACAGGTGGGATGGGGAACGAAAAACTGTTTTTT	CASHPTGGMGNEKLFF
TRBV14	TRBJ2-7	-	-	TGTGCCAGCAGCCAAAACTACGAGCAGTACTTC	CASSQNYEQYF
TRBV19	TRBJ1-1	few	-	TGTGCCAGTAGTATCCGATGGACTGAAGCTTTCTTT	CASSIRWTEAFF
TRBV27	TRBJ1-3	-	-	TGTGCCAGCAGTTTACTTCCAGGGGCGAGCTCTGGAAACACCATATATTTT	CASSLLPGASSGNTIYF
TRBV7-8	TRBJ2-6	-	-	TGTGCCAGCACCATCCTGGCCATCTCTGGGGCCAACGTCCTGACTTTC	CASTILAISGANVLTF
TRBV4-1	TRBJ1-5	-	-	TGCGCCAGCAGCCAAGAAGAGGGCCGTCAGCCCCAGCATTTT	CASSQEEGRQPQHF
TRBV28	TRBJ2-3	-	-	TGTGCCAGCAGTTCATTGGGCGATACGCAGTATTTT	CASSSLGDTQYF
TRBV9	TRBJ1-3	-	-	TGTGCCAGCAGCGAGGCTAGGGGTGGAAACACCATATATTTT	CASSEARGGNTIYF
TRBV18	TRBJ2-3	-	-	TGTGCCAGCTCTACCAAGGGAGGCGGGGCCACAGATACGCAGTATTTT	CASSTKGGGATDTQYF
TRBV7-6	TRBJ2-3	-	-	TGTGCCAGCAGCTTTTTGCCCACGGATACGCAGTATTTT	CASSFLPTDTQYF
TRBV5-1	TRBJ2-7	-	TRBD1	TGCGCCAGCAGCGGGGGACAGCGGTCAGGCGAGCAGTACTTC	CASSGGQRSGEQYF
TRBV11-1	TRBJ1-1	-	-	TGTGCCAGCAGCACAACAGAAAACACTGAAGCTTTCTTT	CASSTTENTEAFF
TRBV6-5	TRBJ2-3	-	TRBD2	TGTGCCAGCAGTCGTAGCGGGGTGGGCACAGATACGCAGTATTTT	CASSRSGVGTDTQYF
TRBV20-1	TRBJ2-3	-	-	TGCAGCGCCCCAGGCGGAGATACGCAGTATTTT	CSAPGGDTQYF
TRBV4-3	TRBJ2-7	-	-	TGCGCCAGCAGCCAAGATCTACGGGTCTCCTACGAGCAGTACTTC	CASSQDLRVSYEQYF
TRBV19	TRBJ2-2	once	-	TGTGCCAGTAGTCTCCGGGACCACACCGGGGAGCTGTTTTTT	CASSLRDHTGELFF